Below are 32 T cell receptor beta chains sequenced from a single sample in a study of T cell responses to AZD1222 COVID-19 vaccine. Sequenced by immunoSEQ multiplex PCR; TCRdb stores in-frame clones only, minus some. The data show approximately 150,000 clones, 90% to 95% seen once. The sample here was peripheral blood, taken 28 days after the second AZD1222 dose. The receptors originated from an adult who received the AZD1222 COVID-19 vaccine.

The chain couples TRBV5-4 to TRBJ2-3; 8 bases line up with TRBD2. The V gene end was trimmed by 3 bases and the J gene end by 0 bases; junction bases not matched to a gene: 12. The CDR3 runs to 18 residues. From germline, CDR1 is SGHNT and CDR2 YYREEE (reference sequence). This chain's CDR3 is CASSSSWAGGPSTDTQYF. DNA for the CDR3: TGTGCCAGCAGCTCTTCGTGGGCGGGAGGACCTAGCACAGATACGCAGTATTTT.

The V call is TRBV5-1, the J call TRBJ2-5, with TRBD1 matching 8 bases. The CDR3 length is 18 residues. Germline V gene lookup returns CDR1 SGHRS and CDR2 YFSETQ. V shed 6 bases, J shed 4 bases, and the junction held 20 bases outside the gene matches. The CDR3 sequence: CASNPLPGAGGAVETQYF. DNA of the CDR3: TGCGCCAGCAACCCCTTACCTGGGGCAGGGGGCGCGGTAGAGACCCAGTACTTC.

The rearrangement links TRBV7-3 to TRBJ2-3, with 7 bases that match TRBD2. This CDR3 has 14 amino acids. Germline loops: CDR1 SGHTA, CDR2 FQGTGA. Germline trimming cut 5 bases from V and 3 bases from J; bases unmatched to any gene: 5. The CDR3 is CASSENGGTDTQYF. The DNA for the CDR3 is TGTGCCAGCAGCGAGAACGGGGGGACAGATACGCAGTATTTT.

V gene TRBV5-5 combines with J gene TRBJ2-6, with unresolved D. Per the germline V gene, CDR1 is SGHKS and CDR2 is YYEKEE (reference sequence). V was trimmed by 3 bases and J by 0 bases, leaving 7 bases between them. The CDR3 runs to 15 residues. The CDR3 region has the DNA TGTGCCAGCAGCTCCACCCGCTCTGGGGCCAACGTCCTGACTTTC. This encodes CASSSTRSGANVLTF.

The rearrangement joins TRBV19 to TRBJ1-2; no clear D. This CDR3 has 13 residues. The ends were cut back, 1 base at V and 8 bases at J, with 11 bases in the middle. Germline assignment: CDR1 LNHDA and CDR2 SQIVND (reference sequence). CDR3 sequence reads: CASSIVPARGYTF. The CDR3 coding sequence is TGTGCCAGTAGTATAGTCCCGGCCCGGGGCTACACCTTC.

The chain links TRBV2 to TRBJ2-1, with D possibly being TRBD2 (6 bases). Germline CDR1 and CDR2: SNHLY and FYNNEI. This CDR3 has 13 residues. The V and J ends lost 3 bases and 8 bases respectively, with 11 bases between them. The CDR3 DNA follows: TGTGCCAGCAGTGAGCGTACGGGGGATGAGCAGTTCTTC. It encodes CASSERTGDEQFF.

The chain is built from TRBV6-5 and TRBJ1-2, with 8 bases identical to TRBD1. This CDR3 comprises 13 residues. Germline-derived CDR1 and CDR2 are MNHEY and SVGAGI. The trim removed 4 bases at V and 4 bases at J, leaving 2 bases unmatched. Written as DNA, the CDR3 is TGTGCCAGCAGTTGGGGACAGGCCTATGGCTACACCTTC. It yields the protein CASSWGQAYGYTF.

V gene TRBV28 combines with J gene TRBJ1-6; D might be TRBD1 (5 bases). The CDR3 consists of 14 residues. Per the germline V gene, CDR1 is MDHEN and CDR2 is SYDVKM. The V end was cut by 2 bases, the J end by 7 bases, with 9 bases between. CDR3 residues: CASSLMGQNSPLHF. The CDR3 DNA sequence: TGTGCCAGCAGTTTAATGGGGCAAAATTCACCCCTCCACTTT.

The V and J genes are TRBV7-8 and TRBJ2-5, with a possible D match to TRBD2 (5 bases). Per the germline V gene, CDR1 is SGHVS and CDR2 is FQNEAQ. V was clipped by 4 bases and J by 1 base, with 13 bases between them. This CDR3 region has 15 residues. The CDR3 is CASSSGLPIQETQYF. The CDR3 DNA reads TGTGCCAGCAGCTCCGGACTCCCGATCCAAGAGACCCAGTACTTC.

V and J are TRBV19 and TRBJ2-5; D possibly corresponds to TRBD2 (5 bases). This CDR3 spans 14 amino acids. The germline gives CDR1 LNHDA, CDR2 SQIVND (reference sequence). V shed 3 bases and J shed 4 bases, with 12 bases lying between them. CDR3 residues: CASSIAGVVETQYF. CDR3 bases: TGTGCCAGTAGTATTGCGGGCGTCGTAGAGACCCAGTACTTC.

The chain recombines TRBV19 with TRBJ2-2, with 7 bases that match TRBD1. CDR1 is LNHDA, CDR2 SQIVND, per germline (reference sequence). The CDR3 contains 13 residues. V shed 9 bases and J 4 bases; nucleotides not matched to a gene: 5. CDR3 nucleotide sequence: TGTGCCAGCGGGACAGCACTCACCGGGGAGCTGTTTTTT. Translating gives CASGTALTGELFF.

This chain connects TRBV7-3 to TRBJ2-7; 7 bases agree with TRBD1. The CDR3 runs to 14 residues. Germline CDR1 is SGHTA and CDR2 is FQGTGA. The ends lost 5 bases at V and 0 bases at J; junction bases unmatched: 4. CDR3 residues: CASSRDRDSYEQYF. In nucleotides, the CDR3 is TGTGCCAGCAGCCGAGACAGGGACTCCTACGAGCAGTACTTC.

This chain links TRBV7-2 with TRBJ2-2, with D possibly called TRBD1 or TRBD2 (5 bases each). The CDR3 covers 17 residues. CDR1 SGHTA and CDR2 FQGNSA come from the germline V gene. The germline V and J ends were trimmed by 5 bases and 3 bases, with 19 bases remaining between them. The CDR3 bases are TGTGCCAGCAGCCTCGATGGGGGAAGCATTGACACCGGGGAGCTGTTTTTT. Its translation: CASSLDGGSIDTGELFF.

The chain couples TRBV7-9 to TRBJ2-7, with D perhaps matching TRBD2 (5 bases). The CDR3 covers 16 residues. Germline assignment: CDR1 SEHNR and CDR2 FQNEAQ (reference sequence). With 5 bases removed from V and 6 bases from J, the gap between germline ends came to 23 bases. In nucleotides, the CDR3 is TGTGCCAGCAGCCTTGATGGAGGCACCAAATGGGGCGAGCAGTACTTC. Translated: CASSLDGGTKWGEQYF.

The V gene is TRBV2, the J gene TRBJ2-2, with 8 bases that match TRBD2. J gave up 5 bases and V 7 bases, and 6 bases lay outside the gene matches. CDR3 size: 14 residues. The germline gives CDR1 SNHLY, CDR2 FYNNEI. The chain's CDR3 is CASTREGETGELFF. For the CDR3, the DNA is TGTGCCAGCACTCGGGAGGGGGAGACCGGGGAGCTGTTTTTT.

The CDR3 is CASSPVSGRGYEQYF. Here the CDR3 DNA reads TGTGCCAGCTCACCAGTCAGCGGGAGGGGGTACGAGCAGTACTTC. This chain uses TRBV18 with TRBJ2-7; TRBD2 matches 10 bases. The CDR3 spans 15 residues. V lost 2 bases to trimming and J lost 4 bases; unmatched junction nucleotides: 5. Germline loops: CDR1 KGHSH, CDR2 LQKENI.

The genes are TRBV9 and TRBJ2-3, with 9 bases fitting TRBD2. Germline lookup yields CDR1 SGDLS and CDR2 YYNGEE. Trimming at V came to 0 bases and at J to 2 bases, leaving 13 bases not matched to a gene. The CDR3 contains 19 residues. CDR3 amino acids: CASSVATGVGTSFTDTQYF. CDR3 DNA: TGTGCCAGCAGCGTAGCTACAGGGGTAGGGACTAGCTTCACAGATACGCAGTATTTT.

The CDR3 sequence is CASRGLAGDETQYF. Here the CDR3 DNA reads TGCGCCAGCCGTGGACTAGCGGGAGACGAGACCCAGTACTTC. J is TRBJ2-5 and V is TRBV5-1, with 13 bases matching TRBD2. The germline V gene encodes CDR1 SGHRS and CDR2 YFSETQ. The CDR3 is made up of 14 amino acids. Losses at the gene ends were 7 bases for V and 5 bases for J; bases not matched to a gene: 5.

The gene calls are TRBV12-3 or TRBV12-4 and TRBJ2-3; D gene ambiguous. Between the trimmed V and J ends, which lost 3 bases and 0 bases, there was a span of 4 bases. This CDR3 is 13 amino acids long. For the CDR3, the DNA is TGTGCCAGCAGTTTTCGGAGCACAGATACGCAGTATTTT. This gives the protein CASSFRSTDTQYF.

The chain links TRBV2 to TRBJ1-1; tentatively, D is TRBD1 (5 bases). The CDR3 length is 12 residues. Germline lookup yields CDR1 SNHLY and CDR2 FYNNEI. Deletions cut 8 bases from V and 5 bases from J, with 12 bases between. The CDR3 nucleotides read TGTGCCAGCCGGAGGGGTGTTACTGAAGCTTTCTTT. It encodes CASRRGVTEAFF.

The chain employs TRBV7-2 and TRBJ2-1; D call uncertain. The CDR3 covers 15 residues. Trimming left V 1 base short and J 7 bases short, with 14 bases between. The germline CDR1 and CDR2 sequences are SGHTA and FQGNSA. CDR3 protein: CASSLVGWSGNEQFF. The CDR3 nucleotides read TGTGCCAGCAGCTTAGTAGGCTGGAGTGGGAATGAGCAGTTCTTC.

The chain employs TRBV6-2 or TRBV6-3 and TRBJ1-2; no clear D. The CDR3 covers 16 residues. V lost 3 bases to trimming and J lost 6 bases, with 20 bases between them. Germline loops: CDR1 MNHEY, CDR2 SVGEGT. The CDR3 DNA reads TGTGCCAGCAGTTATAAACCGGGCCGTGAAGCAGATGGCTACACCTTC. This gives the protein CASSYKPGREADGYTF.

The rearrangement uses TRBV7-6 and TRBJ1-2, with D uncertain. CDR1 is SGHVS and CDR2 is FNYEAQ in the germline V gene. Trimming pared 2 bases from V and 7 bases from J, leaving 11 bases between. The length of the CDR3 is 13 residues. The CDR3 loop is CASSLLGSGGYTF. In DNA form, the CDR3 reads TGTGCCAGCAGCTTACTGGGGAGCGGTGGCTACACCTTC.

This chain connects TRBV28 to TRBJ2-2; no clear D gene. The CDR3 length is 13 residues. V lost 10 bases to trimming and J lost 7 bases, with 16 bases between them. The germline V gene encodes CDR1 MDHEN and CDR2 SYDVKM. DNA for the CDR3: TGTGCCACCCGACGGCAAGCTGGCGGGGAGCTGTTTTTT. As protein: CATRRQAGGELFF.

The chain carries TRBV27 and TRBJ2-1, with TRBD1 matching over 7 bases. Trimming cost V 6 bases and J 10 bases; bases outside gene matches: 6. Germline V gene sequence: CDR1 MNHEY, CDR2 SMNVEV (reference sequence). The CDR3 length is 12 residues. The chain's CDR3 is CASSTGALEQFF. The CDR3 bases are TGTGCCAGCAGCACAGGGGCCCTCGAGCAGTTCTTC.

This clone was recorded once. This sequence joins TRBV6-4 and TRBJ1-2; 9 bases match TRBD1. V shed 7 bases and J 5 bases; nucleotides not matched to a gene: 11. This CDR3 spans 15 amino acids. Germline CDR1 MRHNA, CDR2 SNTAGT. The CDR3: CASKSDRGEQYGYTF. Here the CDR3 DNA reads TGTGCCAGCAAATCAGACAGGGGGGAACAATATGGCTACACCTTC.

V is TRBV5-6 and J is TRBJ1-1; D is uncertain. CDR1 is SGHDT and CDR2 is YYEEEE in the germline V gene. The V end was cut by 2 bases, the J end by 5 bases, with 7 bases between. This CDR3 has 12 residues. CDR3 in amino acids: CASSLGRTEAFF. CDR3 coding DNA: TGTGCCAGCAGCTTAGGGAGGACTGAAGCTTTCTTT.

The chain recombines TRBV28 with TRBJ1-5, with D unclear. V dropped 1 base and J dropped 5 bases, with 15 bases sitting between them. This CDR3 has 16 amino acids. The germline V gene has CDR1 MDHEN and CDR2 SYDVKM. The CDR3 DNA follows: TGTGCCAGCAGTTTATTGGTAGCAGATCAGGATCAGCCCCAGCATTTT. Residues: CASSLLVADQDQPQHF.

This rearrangement joins TRBV28 to TRBJ2-1, with D perhaps TRBD2 (5 bases). V lost 3 bases to trimming and J lost 6 bases, with 12 bases between them. The CDR3 spans 14 residues. Germline CDR1 MDHEN, CDR2 SYDVKM. The chain's CDR3 is CASSFLEGGNEQFF. CDR3 nucleotide sequence: TGTGCCAGCAGTTTTTTAGAAGGAGGCAATGAGCAGTTCTTC.

The chain links TRBV25-1 to TRBJ2-2; D unclear. V was trimmed by 2 bases and J by 4 bases, leaving 8 bases between them. The CDR3 is made up of 14 amino acids. Germline V gene sequence: CDR1 MGHDK, CDR2 SYGVNS. The CDR3 here is CASSEGRFTGELFF. The CDR3 DNA sequence: TGTGCCAGCAGTGAAGGCAGGTTCACCGGGGAGCTGTTTTTT.

The chain carries TRBV27 and TRBJ1-1, with TRBD1 matching over 10 bases. In germline, CDR1 is MNHEY, CDR2 SMNVEV (reference sequence). The trim removed 4 bases at V and 3 bases at J, leaving 2 bases unmatched. The CDR3 loop spans 14 amino acids. The CDR3 reads CASSSGQGYTEAFF. CDR3 nucleotides: TGTGCCAGCAGTTCGGGACAGGGGTACACTGAAGCTTTCTTT.

This clone was seen only once. V and J are TRBV5-6 and TRBJ2-2, with 9 bases fitting TRBD2. V shed 4 bases, J shed 5 bases, and the junction held 6 bases outside the gene matches. The CDR3 loop spans 15 amino acids. The germline gives CDR1 SGHDT, CDR2 YYEEEE. The CDR3 sequence: CASSPGTSRTGELFF. CDR3 DNA: TGTGCCAGCAGCCCCGGGACTAGCAGGACCGGGGAGCTGTTTTTT.